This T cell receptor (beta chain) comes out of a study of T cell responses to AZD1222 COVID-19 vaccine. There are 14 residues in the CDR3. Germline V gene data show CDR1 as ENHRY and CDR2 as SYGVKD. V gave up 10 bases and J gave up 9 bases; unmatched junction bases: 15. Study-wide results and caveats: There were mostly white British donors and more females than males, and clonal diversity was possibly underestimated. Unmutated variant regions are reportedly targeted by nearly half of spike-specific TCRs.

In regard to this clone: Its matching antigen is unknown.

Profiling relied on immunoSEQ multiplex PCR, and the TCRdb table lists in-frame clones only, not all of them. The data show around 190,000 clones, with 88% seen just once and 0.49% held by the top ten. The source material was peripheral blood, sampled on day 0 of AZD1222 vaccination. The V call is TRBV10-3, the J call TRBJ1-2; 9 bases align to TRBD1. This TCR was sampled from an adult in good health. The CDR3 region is CATSGGTGIGRYTF. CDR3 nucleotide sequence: TGTGCCACCTCAGGCGGGACAGGGATCGGGCGCTACACCTTC.